One sample yielded the 16 T cell receptor beta chains listed below, sequenced in a study of OX40 agonist ivuxolimab in advanced cancers. Libraries were prepared by immunoSEQ multiplex PCR; TCRdb keeps only in-frame clonotypes and omits some of them. The profile covers just over 90,000 clones, with roughly 90% appearing a single time and about 3% taken by the ten largest. Here the sequenced sample was CD4+ or CD8+ T cells sorted from blood, taken in a trial of the OX40 agonist ivuxolimab. The source is an adult with an advanced solid tumor such as melanoma, head and neck, liver or kidney cancer.

This chain uses TRBV5-1 with TRBJ2-5; 9 bases match TRBD2. This CDR3 has 14 residues. V lost 2 bases, J lost 5 bases, and 4 bases stayed unmatched. CDR1 is SGHRS, CDR2 YFSETQ, per germline. CDR3 sequence (DNA): TGCGCCAGCAGCTTTGGCGGGGGGGCTGAGACCCAGTACTTC. This sequence encodes CASSFGGGAETQYF.

The chain has TRBV27 and TRBJ1-1; TRBD1 aligns across 8 bases. The CDR3 sequence is 15 residues long. The trim removed 2 bases at V and 1 base at J, leaving 3 bases unmatched. Per the germline V gene, CDR1 is MNHEY and CDR2 is SMNVEV (reference sequence). CDR3 in DNA: TGTGCCAGCAGTTTACAGGGGGCTGGGAACACTGAAGCTTTCTTT. Translated, it gives CASSLQGAGNTEAFF.

The chain combines TRBV5-1 with TRBJ2-7, with 7 bases that match TRBD1. Germline V gene lookup returns CDR1 SGHRS and CDR2 YFSETQ. This CDR3 is built from 15 residues. The V and J ends lost 0 bases and 3 bases, in that order; junction bases with no gene match: 6. This CDR3 is CASSLDPGGSYEQYF. In DNA form, the CDR3 reads TGCGCCAGCAGCTTGGACCCAGGGGGAAGCTACGAGCAGTACTTC.

This chain uses TRBV27 with TRBJ2-7; 7 bases are a match to TRBD2. The CDR3 contains 15 residues. Germline V gene lookup returns CDR1 MNHEY and CDR2 SMNVEV (reference sequence). The ends lost 4 bases at V and 2 bases at J; junction bases unmatched: 8. CDR3 coding DNA: TGTGCCAGCAGTTACTCCGGGACTACTCCCTACGAGCAGTACTTC. It codes for CASSYSGTTPYEQYF.

The chain combines TRBV6-5 with TRBJ2-5; 9 nucleotides align to TRBD1. The junction had 5 bases not matched to a gene; V was cut back by 2 bases and J by 4 bases. Germline V lookup: CDR1 MNHEY, CDR2 SVGAGI. The CDR3 has 15 residues. The CDR3, as DNA: TGTGCCAGCAGTTACGTCGGACAGGGGAGAGAGACCCAGTACTTC. It yields the protein CASSYVGQGRETQYF.

The chain joins TRBV6-1 to TRBJ2-7; TRBD2 might be the D (5 bases). The germline V gene encodes CDR1 MNHNS and CDR2 SASEGT. Deletions cut 0 bases from V and 6 bases from J, with 18 bases between. The CDR3 runs to 16 residues. CDR3 sequence (DNA): TGTGCCAGCAGTGAAGCTGTCGGGATCCTAGGGAGCGAGCAGTACTTC. Amino acids: CASSEAVGILGSEQYF.

Here the CDR3 DNA reads TGTGCCAGCAGCCGCGGGACAGCGGGAACTGAAGCTTTCTTT. It translates to CASSRGTAGTEAFF. The chain has TRBV7-6 and TRBJ1-1; 7 bases are a match to TRBD1. The V and J ends lost 5 bases and 5 bases, in that order; junction bases with no gene match: 8. Germline-derived CDR1 and CDR2 are SGHVS and FNYEAQ. The CDR3 has 14 residues.

The chain has TRBV7-3 and TRBJ2-1, with D hard to call. Germline CDR1 SGHTA, CDR2 FQGTGA. This CDR3 comprises 14 residues. The V gene lost 1 base and the J gene lost 9 bases, with 13 bases spanning the gap. CDR3 amino acids: CASSLNVLAAEQFF. The CDR3 bases are TGTGCCAGCAGCTTAAACGTGTTGGCGGCTGAGCAGTTCTTC.

This chain links TRBV5-8 with TRBJ2-3; 11 nucleotides line up with TRBD2. CDR1 SGHTS and CDR2 YDEGEE come from the germline V gene. The CDR3 runs to 17 residues. J was trimmed by 3 bases and V by 0 bases; bases with no gene match: 6. The CDR3 coding sequence is TGTGCCAGCAGCTTGGACACTAGCGGGAGATTGACAGATACGCAGTATTTT. Protein product: CASSLDTSGRLTDTQYF.

The chain links TRBV7-8 to TRBJ2-2; tentatively, D is TRBD1 or TRBD2 (5 bases each). V lost 1 base, J lost 3 bases, and 9 bases lay in between. The length of the CDR3 is 15 residues. CDR1 and CDR2 from the germline V gene are SGHVS and FQNEAQ. DNA of the CDR3: TGTGCCAGCAGCTTAGGGGGACGGGACACCGGGGAGCTGTTTTTT. It is translated as CASSLGGRDTGELFF.

The rearrangement uses TRBV29-1 and TRBJ1-2; D uncertain. CDR3 length: 11 residues. The V gene lost 1 base and the J gene lost 7 bases, with 7 bases spanning the gap. Germline lookup yields CDR1 SQVTM and CDR2 ANQGSEA. CDR3 residues: CSVEGRRGYTF. The CDR3 nucleotides read TGCAGCGTTGAAGGGCGTCGTGGCTACACCTTC. The full variable domain, rest sourced from reference TRBV29-1 and TRBJ1-2, is SAVISQKPSRDICQRGTSLTIQCQVDSQVTMMFWYRQQPGQSLTLIATANQGSEATYESGFVIDKFPISRPNLTFSTLTVSNMSPEDSSIYLCSVEGRRGYTFGSGTRLTVV.

The V gene is TRBV5-1, the J gene TRBJ2-7; no reliable D call. Germline assignment: CDR1 SGHRS and CDR2 YFSETQ. The V and J ends lost 1 base and 1 base respectively, with 6 bases between them. CDR3 length: 13 amino acids. The CDR3 protein is CASSLYSSYEQYF. The CDR3 DNA is TGCGCCAGCAGCTTGTACAGTTCCTACGAGCAGTACTTC.

The V call is TRBV4-1, the J call TRBJ1-6, with 8 nucleotides matching TRBD1. This CDR3 has 14 residues. Germline V gene data show CDR1 as MGHRA and CDR2 as YSYEKL. The J segment lost 7 bases and the V segment lost 6 bases, leaving 5 bases of the junction unmatched. The CDR3 region is CASSPDRGNSPLHF. The CDR3 nucleotides are TGCGCCAGCAGTCCCGACAGGGGCAATTCACCCCTCCACTTT.

CDR3 sequence: CASSLDSGPYYEQYF. In DNA form, the CDR3 reads TGTGCCAGCAGCTTAGATTCGGGGCCCTACTACGAGCAGTACTTC. This chain connects TRBV7-6 to TRBJ2-7; D tentatively fits TRBD1 or TRBD2 (5 bases each). There are 15 residues in the CDR3. Deletions cut 1 base from V and 3 bases from J, with 13 bases between. Per the germline V gene, CDR1 is SGHVS and CDR2 is FNYEAQ.

The CDR3 sequence: CASSLSGTAYYEQYF. The CDR3 DNA follows: TGTGCCAGCAGTTTATCCGGGACAGCATACTACGAGCAGTACTTC. The rearrangement uses TRBV6-5 and TRBJ2-7; 7 nucleotides match TRBD1. This CDR3 comprises 15 residues. The ends lost 4 bases at V and 3 bases at J; junction bases unmatched: 9. Germline V gives CDR1 MNHEY, CDR2 SVGAGI.

The chain has TRBV4-1 and TRBJ2-3, with D perhaps TRBD1 or TRBD2 (5 bases each). Per the germline V gene, CDR1 is MGHRA and CDR2 is YSYEKL. The CDR3 contains 17 residues. V was cut by 1 base and J by 2 bases, with 16 bases left in between. DNA for the CDR3: TGCGCCAGCAGCCAAGTAGCCCCGGGACCCAACACAGATACGCAGTATTTT. Its translation: CASSQVAPGPNTDTQYF.